This T cell receptor beta chain came from a study of T cell repertoires in cytomegalovirus infection. Study information: In public TCR beta signatures, there were indications of both CMV infection and matching HLA type. Points from the study as a whole: HLA-C-restricted TCR beta clonotypes specific for CMV led the ex vivo response.

Trimming took 2 bases from V and 8 from J, leaving 10 bases between them. Germline V gene sequence: CDR1 MNHEY, CDR2 SVGEGT. The CDR3 has 13 amino acids. One entry per CDR3 protein, called by TCRdb with MiXCR from the reads. The sample has about 740,000 distinct CDR3 sequences, about 33% seen once. Only a few counts were recorded for this clonotype. Antigen: not known. The sequence was collected from a human donor in good health (CMV status not recorded). Some clones in this sample may be carry-over from other donors' samples. This specimen was cultured PBMCs, taken from culture after CMV antigen stimulation. The V and J genes are TRBV6-2 or TRBV6-3 and TRBJ2-4; no clear D gene. CDR3 residues: CASSYVVSDIQYF. DNA for the CDR3: TGTGCCAGCAGTTACGTCGTGTCGGACATTCAGTACTTC.